Each of the 19 T cell receptor beta chains below was sequenced from the same sample in a study of human T cells and chemical hapten exposure. From the RACE reads, TCRdb called clonotypes with MiXCR, one entry per CDR3 protein. The profile covers tens of thousands of distinct CDR3 sequences, with about 6.6% appearing a single time and 1.3% taken by the ten largest. Documented time point: patch test 2, 6 weeks after DPC sensitization. The treatment was: therapeutic diphenylcyclopropenone sensitization with weekly scalp DPC. The input for sequencing was whole blood, taken in connection with sensitization to the hapten diphenylcyclopropenone (DPC). The receptors shown here come from a woman in her 30s with alopecia areata. Some clones in this sample may be carry-over from other donors' samples.

This clonotype occurred many times. J is TRBJ2-3 and V is TRBV20-1, with 14 bases matching TRBD2. The length of the CDR3 is 14 residues. Losses at the gene ends were 6 bases for V and 4 bases for J; bases not matched to a gene: 3. Germline V lookup: CDR1 DFQATT, CDR2 SNEGSKA (reference sequence). CDR3 sequence reads: CSAPTSGGADTQYF. As DNA, the CDR3 is TGCAGTGCGCCGACTAGCGGGGGGGCAGATACGCAGTATTTT.

V gene TRBV20-1 combines with J gene TRBJ1-1; no definite D call. Trimming stripped 0 bases from V and 2 bases from J, with 13 bases between. Germline CDR1 reads DFQATT; CDR2 reads SNEGSKA (reference sequence). The CDR3 is 15 residues long. The CDR3 is CSARDSLRPNTEAFF. The CDR3 region has the DNA TGCAGTGCTAGAGACTCCCTACGGCCAAACACTGAAGCTTTCTTT.

This clonotype was recorded at least ten times. J is TRBJ2-6 and V is TRBV29-1, with TRBD2 as a possible D gene (6 bases). This CDR3 region has 18 residues. Trimming stripped 4 bases from V and 1 base from J, with 20 bases between. In germline, CDR1 is SQVTM, CDR2 ANQGSEA. The CDR3 nucleotides are TGCAGCGTTGTTTTTAGGCCAACGGGGACTTCTGGGGCCAACGTCCTGACTTTC. Its translation is CSVVFRPTGTSGANVLTF. The full variable domain, completed using reference TRBV29-1 and TRBJ2-6, is SAVISQKPSRDICQRGTSLTIQCQVDSQVTMMFWYRQQPGQSLTLIATANQGSEATYESGFVIDKFPISRPNLTFSTLTVSNMSPEDSSIYLCSVVFRPTGTSGANVLTFGAGSRLTVL.

Concerning this clonotype: A much larger clone differs by one base, so this may be a read error. The CDR3 DNA reads as TGCAGTGCGCAATTTCGGGGCGGGGGGAACAGTGTCACAGATACGCAGTATTTT. Encoded protein: CSAQFRGGGNSVTDTQYF. The chain has TRBV20-1 and TRBJ2-3, with 8 bases aligning to TRBD2. The ends lost 6 bases at V and 2 bases at J; junction bases unmatched: 19. The CDR3 length is 18 residues. Germline V gives CDR1 DFQATT, CDR2 SNEGSKA (reference sequence).

This clonotype has at least ten counts. V is TRBV20-1 and J is TRBJ2-1; 9 nucleotides agree with TRBD2. CDR1 and CDR2 (germline): DFQATT, SNEGSKA (reference sequence). The CDR3 is made up of 21 amino acids. The V and J ends lost 0 bases and 5 bases, in that order; junction bases with no gene match: 23. In nucleotides, the CDR3 is TGCAGTGCTAGAGATAGTCCCGTAGGGGCGGGGGGGCGTCCCCTTAACAATGAGCAGTTCTTC. Encoded protein: CSARDSPVGAGGRPLNNEQFF.

V is TRBV5-1 and J is TRBJ1-1, with 8 bases that match TRBD1. Looked up from germline, CDR1 is SGHRS and CDR2 is YFSETQ. Unmatched junction bases numbered 3, after V lost 2 bases and J lost 0 bases. The CDR3 totals 15 residues. CDR3 in DNA: TGCGCCAGCAGCTTCGGACAGGGATTGAACACTGAAGCTTTCTTT. Translation: CASSFGQGLNTEAFF.

This clonotype turned up a few times. CDR3 loop: CASSQGQSYEQYF. The CDR3 nucleotides read TGTGCCAGCAGCCAAGGACAGTCCTACGAGCAGTACTTC. V and J are TRBV27 and TRBJ2-7; tentative D call: TRBD1 (6 bases). CDR1 is MNHEY, CDR2 SMNVEV, per germline (reference sequence). The CDR3 loop spans 13 amino acids. Trimming cost V 6 bases and J 1 base, with 10 bases left between them.

This clonotype occurred many times. The chain is built from TRBV2 and TRBJ2-5, with 8 bases fitting TRBD1. The CDR3 loop spans 12 amino acids. Germline values: CDR1 SNHLY, CDR2 FYNNEI. J gave up 2 bases and V 9 bases, and 2 bases lay outside the gene matches. This CDR3 reads CARGQGQETQYF. In DNA form, the CDR3 reads TGTGCCAGAGGACAGGGACAAGAGACCCAGTACTTC. The full variable domain, completed using reference TRBV2 and TRBJ2-5, is EPEVTQTPSHQVTQMGQEVILRCVPISNHLYFYWYRQILGQKVEFLVSFYNNEISEKSEIFDDQFSVERPDGSNFTLKIRSTKLEDSAMYFCARGQGQETQYFGPGTRLLVL.

For the CDR3, the DNA is TGTGCCAGTAGTATAGATCGGCGGGCGAGAGGGTATGGCTACACCTTC. This encodes CASSIDRRARGYGYTF. The V gene is TRBV19, the J gene TRBJ1-2; unclear D gene. V shed 0 bases and J shed 5 bases, with 16 bases lying between them. The germline V gene has CDR1 LNHDA and CDR2 SQIVND (reference sequence). The CDR3 has 16 amino acids.

V usage is TRBV7-9 and J usage is TRBJ2-5; TRBD2 is a possible D gene (5 bases). Trimming cost V 3 bases and J 5 bases, with 19 bases left between them. The CDR3 has 16 amino acids. Germline CDR1 is SEHNR and CDR2 is FQNEAQ (reference sequence). For the CDR3, the DNA is TGTGCCAGCAGCTTTGTCATCATAGGGTCTAGCGAGACCCAGTACTTC. This translates into CASSFVIIGSSETQYF.

This clonotype came up a few times. CDR3 nucleotides: TGTGCCAGCAGCCTTTACAGCACTGAAGCTTTCTTT. Translated: CASSLYSTEAFF. This rearrangement joins TRBV7-8 to TRBJ1-1; D ambiguous. This CDR3 spans 12 amino acids. Germline CDR1 and CDR2: SGHVS and FQNEAQ. The ends were cut back, 5 bases at V and 4 bases at J, with 8 bases in the middle. The full variable domain, in which reference TRBV7-8 and TRBJ1-1 provide the parts outside the CDR3, is GAGVSQSPRYKVAKRGQDVALRCDPISGHVSLFWYQQALGQGPEFLTYFQNEAQLDKSGLPSDRFFAERPEGSVSTLKIQRTQQEDSAVYLCASSLYSTEAFFGQGTRLTVV.

This clonotype was counted many times. The genes are TRBV13 and TRBJ2-7; 13 bases match TRBD2. The length of the CDR3 is 18 residues. Germline V gene lookup returns CDR1 PRHDT and CDR2 FYEKMQ (reference sequence). Trimming removed 2 bases from V and 0 bases from J; junction bases left unmatched: 7. The CDR3 coding sequence is TGTGCCAGCAGCTTAAGAAGACTAGCGGGGGGTCGCTCCTACGAGCAGTACTTC. This gives the protein CASSLRRLAGGRSYEQYF.

This clonotype was recorded a few times. The V gene is TRBV7-3, the J gene TRBJ2-7; TRBD2 matches 9 bases. This CDR3 contains 18 residues. Per the germline V gene, CDR1 is SGHTA and CDR2 is FQGTGA. The trim removed 4 bases at V and 0 bases at J, leaving 13 bases unmatched. CDR3 sequence reads: CASSSPTYSGGRSYEQYF. CDR3 sequence (DNA): TGTGCCAGCAGCTCCCCAACCTATAGCGGGGGCCGCTCCTACGAGCAGTACTTC.

This chain connects TRBV5-1 to TRBJ1-4, with D uncertain. Germline V CDR1 and CDR2: SGHRS, YFSETQ. There are 14 residues in the CDR3. The V and J ends lost 2 bases and 5 bases respectively, with 10 bases between them. CDR3 protein: CASSFRPLNEKLFF. The CDR3 nucleotides are TGCGCCAGCAGCTTTCGACCCCTCAATGAAAAACTGTTTTTT.

This chain connects TRBV6-6 to TRBJ2-5, with 7 bases that match TRBD1. Per the germline V gene, CDR1 is MNHNY and CDR2 is SVGAGI (reference sequence). J lost 3 bases, V lost 6 bases, and 4 bases had no gene match. The CDR3 is 13 residues long. CDR3 protein: CASSATGKETQYF. The CDR3 region has the DNA TGTGCCAGCAGCGCGACAGGGAAAGAGACCCAGTACTTC.

V usage is TRBV5-1 and J usage is TRBJ1-1; D call uncertain. The CDR3 is made up of 15 amino acids. Germline V gives CDR1 SGHRS, CDR2 YFSETQ. V lost 2 bases and J lost 0, with 11 bases in between. This CDR3 reads CASSLSYGLNTEAFF. The DNA of the CDR3 is TGCGCCAGCAGCTTATCATACGGATTGAACACTGAAGCTTTCTTT.

Ten or more counts support this clonotype. This chain uses TRBV5-1 with TRBJ2-5; no clear D gene. Trimming took 2 bases from V and 1 from J, leaving 9 bases between them. Germline CDR1 and CDR2: SGHRS and YFSETQ. The CDR3 covers 14 residues. This CDR3 reads CASSLNRGQETQYF. The CDR3 DNA is TGCGCCAGCAGCTTAAATCGAGGCCAAGAGACCCAGTACTTC.

The table lists this clonotype with many counts. J is TRBJ1-2 and V is TRBV20-1; 7 nucleotides match TRBD1. CDR1 is DFQATT, CDR2 SNEGSKA, per germline (reference sequence). V shed 4 bases, J shed 2 bases, and the junction held 4 bases outside the gene matches. The CDR3 consists of 13 residues. CDR3 residues: CSAIPGQNYGYTF. CDR3 nucleotides: TGCAGTGCTATACCGGGACAGAACTATGGCTACACCTTC.

This clonotype turned up a few times. The rearrangement uses TRBV27 and TRBJ2-7; D is undetermined. The CDR3 length is 11 residues. V was cut by 5 bases and J by 2 bases, with 4 bases left in between. Germline CDR1 and CDR2: MNHEY and SMNVEV (reference sequence). This CDR3 reads CASSLTYEQYF. Here the CDR3 DNA reads TGTGCCAGCAGTCTCACCTACGAGCAGTACTTC.